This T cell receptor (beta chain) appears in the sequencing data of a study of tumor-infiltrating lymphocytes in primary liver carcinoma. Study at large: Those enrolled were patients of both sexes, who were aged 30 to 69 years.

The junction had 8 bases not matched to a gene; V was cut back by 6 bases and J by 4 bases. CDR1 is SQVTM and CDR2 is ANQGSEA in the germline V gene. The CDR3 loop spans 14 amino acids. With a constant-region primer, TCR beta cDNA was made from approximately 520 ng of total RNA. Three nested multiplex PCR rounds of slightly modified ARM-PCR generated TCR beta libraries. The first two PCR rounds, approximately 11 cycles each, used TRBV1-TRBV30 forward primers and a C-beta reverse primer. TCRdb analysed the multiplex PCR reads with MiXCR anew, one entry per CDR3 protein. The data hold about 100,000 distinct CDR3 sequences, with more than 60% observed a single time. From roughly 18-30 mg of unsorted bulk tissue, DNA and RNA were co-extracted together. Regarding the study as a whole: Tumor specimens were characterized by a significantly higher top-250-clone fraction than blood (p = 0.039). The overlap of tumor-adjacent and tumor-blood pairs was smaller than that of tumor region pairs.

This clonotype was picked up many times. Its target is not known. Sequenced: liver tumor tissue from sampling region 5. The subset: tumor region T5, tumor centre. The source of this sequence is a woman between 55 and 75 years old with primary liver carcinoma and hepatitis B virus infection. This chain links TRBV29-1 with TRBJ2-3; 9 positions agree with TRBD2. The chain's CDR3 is CSVRSGSGADTQYF. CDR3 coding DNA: TGCAGCGTACGTAGCGGGAGCGGGGCAGATACGCAGTATTTT.